This T cell receptor beta chain derives from a study of blood T cell repertoires in COVID-19. On the study more broadly: The cDNA or gDNA used as material had been derived from T cells, B-cell-depleted T cells, or PBMCs.

Cohorts were assigned according to the clinical history that participants reported. This CDR3 comprises 14 residues. Germline V gene data show CDR1 as SGHTA and CDR2 as FQGNSA. The V and J ends lost 0 bases and 4 bases respectively, with 9 bases between them. Per the original data handling: Amplified reference gene primers provided the basis for estimating nucleated cell counts. Only in-frame clones appear in the TCRdb table, and some are missing; sequencing was by immunoSEQ multiplex PCR. That table furnishes V, J and clone size, whereas the DNA furnished D and trimming. The sample carries under 300,000 clones, about 89% recorded once.

The V and J genes are TRBV7-2 and TRBJ1-1; TRBD1 is a possible D gene (5 bases). This sequence originates from a human donor in a cohort exposed to, infected with or recovered from COVID-19 (not recorded which). The donor label of this sample is uncertain. The sample consisted of PBMCs or T cells enriched from blood (not recorded which). CDR3 DNA: TGTGCCAGCAGCTTAGCGGCAGGGTCCACTGAAGCTTTCTTT. Its translation: CASSLAAGSTEAFF.